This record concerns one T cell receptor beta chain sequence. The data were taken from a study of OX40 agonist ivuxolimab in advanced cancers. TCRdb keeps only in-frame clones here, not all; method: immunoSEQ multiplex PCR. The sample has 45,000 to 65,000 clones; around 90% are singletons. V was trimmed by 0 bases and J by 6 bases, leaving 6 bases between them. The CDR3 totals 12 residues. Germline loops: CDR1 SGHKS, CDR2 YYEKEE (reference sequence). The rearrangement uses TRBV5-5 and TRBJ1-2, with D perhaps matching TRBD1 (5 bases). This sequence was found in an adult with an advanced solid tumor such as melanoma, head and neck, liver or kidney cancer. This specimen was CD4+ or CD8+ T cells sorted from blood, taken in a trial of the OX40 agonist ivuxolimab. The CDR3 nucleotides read TGTGCCAGCAGCTTGGGAGGGGATGGCTACACCTTC. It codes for CASSLGGDGYTF.